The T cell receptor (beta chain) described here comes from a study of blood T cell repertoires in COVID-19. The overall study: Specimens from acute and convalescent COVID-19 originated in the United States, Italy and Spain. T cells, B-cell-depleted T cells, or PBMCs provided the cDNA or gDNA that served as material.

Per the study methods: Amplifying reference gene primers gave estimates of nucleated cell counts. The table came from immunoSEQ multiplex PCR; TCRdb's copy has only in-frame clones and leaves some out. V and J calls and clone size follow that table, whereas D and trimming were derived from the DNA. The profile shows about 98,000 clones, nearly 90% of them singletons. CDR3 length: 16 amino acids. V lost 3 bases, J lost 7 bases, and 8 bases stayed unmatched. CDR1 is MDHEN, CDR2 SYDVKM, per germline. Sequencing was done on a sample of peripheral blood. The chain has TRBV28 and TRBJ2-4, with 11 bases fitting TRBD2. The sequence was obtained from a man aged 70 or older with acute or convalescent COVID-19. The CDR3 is CASSLPTSGAFNIQYF. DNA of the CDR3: TGTGCCAGCAGTTTGCCGACTAGCGGGGCTTTTAACATTCAGTACTTC. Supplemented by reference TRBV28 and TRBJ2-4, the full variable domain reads DVKVTQSSRYLVKRTGEKVFLECVQDMDHENMFWYRQDPGLGLRLIYFSYDVKMKEKGDIPEGYSVSREKKERFSLILESASTNQTSMYLCASSLPTSGAFNIQYFGAGTRLSVL.